This T cell receptor (beta chain) was sequenced for a study of T-cell memory formation after mild COVID-19. Looking at the study overall: Largely donor-specific TCR clusters were found.

Study-wide results and limits: Within pre-infection memory, some responding clones were found, suggesting cross-reactive memory joined. Later expanders leaned toward CD4+, whereas clones contracting from day 15 to 85 were balanced CD4/CD8.

5'RACE primed from the constant segment yielded TCR alpha and TCR beta cDNA libraries bearing sample barcodes and UMIs. A single record per CDR3 protein comes from TCRdb applying MiXCR to the 5' RACE reads. The profile shows 450,000 or so distinct CDR3 sequences, roughly 20% of them singletons. CDR1 SEHNR and CDR2 FQNEAQ come from the germline V gene (reference sequence). V trimming: 5 bases; J trimming: 5 bases; junction bases outside the gene matches: 5. The CDR3 is made up of 14 amino acids. This clonotype was found a few times. Its specificity is unknown. This chain joins TRBV7-9 and TRBJ2-2; 7 bases agree with TRBD1. The specimen was PBMCs or a T cell subset sorted from them (not recorded which). This clonotype was sampled from an adult woman who had mild COVID-19 (a few samples of this study predate the infection). Cell type and time point are not known. CDR3 loop: CASSLGTATGELFF. CDR3 in DNA: TGTGCCAGCAGCCTTGGGACAGCTACCGGGGAGCTGTTTTTT.